This is a list of T cell receptor beta chains from one sample in a study of CXCR3-negative and CXCR3-positive naive CD8 T cells. TCRdb reprocessed the 5' RACE reads, with one entry per CDR3 protein and no DNA. The specimen's table records roughly 130,000 distinct CDR3 sequences. The specimen sequenced was naive CXCR3+ CD8+ T cells from blood. The origin of the receptors is a human donor in good health. Some clones in this sample may be carry-over from other donors' samples. CDR3s include the opening cysteine and the closing phenylalanine or tryptophan. The order of the fields is V gene, J gene, CDR3 length, CDR3 protein.

v_call: TRBV20-1
j_call: TRBJ2-1
cdr3_length: 16
cdr3_aa: CSARDLAGKVSNEQFF

v_call: TRBV3-1
j_call: TRBJ2-7
cdr3_length: 15
cdr3_aa: CASSQDWTRGREQYF

v_call: TRBV7-9
j_call: TRBJ2-1
cdr3_length: 16
cdr3_aa: CASRGPGPHRYNEQFF

v_call: TRBV5-1
j_call: TRBJ2-7
cdr3_length: 14
cdr3_aa: CASSLAGSSHEQYF

v_call: TRBV18
j_call: TRBJ2-3
cdr3_length: 12
cdr3_aa: CASSRGGDTQYF

v_call: TRBV7-9
j_call: TRBJ2-5
cdr3_length: 14
cdr3_aa: CASSHPRGTETQYF

v_call: TRBV6-1
j_call: TRBJ1-5
cdr3_length: 15
cdr3_aa: CASSDGTGSNQPQHF

v_call: TRBV3-1
j_call: TRBJ2-1
cdr3_length: 19
cdr3_aa: CASSQDRAHAGGGYNEQFF

v_call: TRBV7-6
j_call: TRBJ2-3
cdr3_length: 15
cdr3_aa: CASSLVGRKTDTQYF

v_call: TRBV5-4
j_call: TRBJ1-2
cdr3_length: 13
cdr3_aa: CASSLRGGDGYTF

v_call: TRBV2
j_call: TRBJ1-1
cdr3_length: 15
cdr3_aa: CASSEVGAMNTEAFF

v_call: TRBV9
j_call: TRBJ2-7
cdr3_length: 13
cdr3_aa: CASSVAGDGEQYF

v_call: TRBV5-1
j_call: TRBJ2-7
cdr3_length: 14
cdr3_aa: CASSLRTDRYEQYF

v_call: TRBV4-3
j_call: TRBJ2-1
cdr3_length: 22
cdr3_aa: CASSQDWSAGQGYFSSYNEQFF

v_call: TRBV6-2/TRBV6-3
j_call: TRBJ2-6
cdr3_length: 15
cdr3_aa: CASATGTSGANVLTF

v_call: TRBV12-3/TRBV12-4
j_call: TRBJ2-7
cdr3_length: 16
cdr3_aa: CASSLGLAGPSYEQYF

v_call: TRBV11-3
j_call: TRBJ2-7
cdr3_length: 15
cdr3_aa: CASSLGSGPTYEQYF

v_call: TRBV20-1
j_call: TRBJ2-7
cdr3_length: 15
cdr3_aa: CSASSTGTGDYEQYF

v_call: TRBV7-6
j_call: TRBJ2-1
cdr3_length: 14
cdr3_aa: CASTPVEGTNEQFF

v_call: TRBV29-1
j_call: TRBJ2-1
cdr3_length: 15
cdr3_aa: CSVEGGASPYNEQFF

v_call: TRBV5-1
j_call: TRBJ1-1
cdr3_length: 16
cdr3_aa: CASSLGPGGWNTEAFF

v_call: TRBV20-1
j_call: TRBJ2-3
cdr3_length: 16
cdr3_aa: CSARDWDRASTDTQYF

v_call: TRBV9
j_call: TRBJ2-7
cdr3_length: 14
cdr3_aa: CASSPRDAAYEQYF

v_call: TRBV28
j_call: TRBJ2-7
cdr3_length: 15
cdr3_aa: CATRQLAGGSYEQYF

v_call: TRBV15
j_call: TRBJ1-1
cdr3_length: 12
cdr3_aa: CATRDRGSGAFF

v_call: TRBV28
j_call: TRBJ2-2
cdr3_length: 13
cdr3_aa: CASTRGSAGELFF